This T cell receptor beta chain stems from a study of blood T cell repertoires in COVID-19. The CDR3 runs to 16 residues. V was clipped by 1 base and J by 6 bases; unmatched bases: 8. Germline V lookup: CDR1 SGHVS, CDR2 FQNEAQ. The repertoire was sequenced with immunoSEQ multiplex PCR; TCRdb's copy has only in-frame clones and lacks some. The sample has 80,000 to 130,000 clones, roughly 92% seen once; the top ten hold around 5.7%. The chain uses TRBV7-8 and TRBJ2-1; 8 bases are shared with TRBD2. The sequencing input was peripheral blood. This clonotype was obtained from an older man with acute or convalescent COVID-19. The CDR3 DNA is TGTGCCAGCAGCTTAGTAGGGACTAGACCTTTCAATGAGCAGTTCTTC. It yields the protein CASSLVGTRPFNEQFF.